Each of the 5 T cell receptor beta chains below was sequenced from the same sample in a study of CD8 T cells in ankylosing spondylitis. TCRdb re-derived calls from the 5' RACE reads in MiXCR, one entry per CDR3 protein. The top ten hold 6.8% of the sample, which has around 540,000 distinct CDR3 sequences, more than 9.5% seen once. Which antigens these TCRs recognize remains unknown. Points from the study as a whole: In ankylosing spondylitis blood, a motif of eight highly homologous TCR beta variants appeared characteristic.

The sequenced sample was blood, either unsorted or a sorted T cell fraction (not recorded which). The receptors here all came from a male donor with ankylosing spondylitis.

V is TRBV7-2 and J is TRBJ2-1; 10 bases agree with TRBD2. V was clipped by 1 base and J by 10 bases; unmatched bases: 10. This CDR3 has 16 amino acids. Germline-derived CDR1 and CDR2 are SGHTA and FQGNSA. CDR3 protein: CASSLVSSGRGREQFF. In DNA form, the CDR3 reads TGTGCCAGCAGCTTAGTGTCCAGCGGGAGGGGTCGGGAGCAGTTCTTC.

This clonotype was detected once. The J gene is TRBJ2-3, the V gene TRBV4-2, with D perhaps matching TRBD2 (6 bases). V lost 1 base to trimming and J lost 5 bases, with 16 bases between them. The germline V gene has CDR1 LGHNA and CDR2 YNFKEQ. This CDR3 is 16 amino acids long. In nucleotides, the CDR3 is TGTGCCAGCAGCCAAGTCTTCGCGGGATTGTTAGATACGCAGTATTTT. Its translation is CASSQVFAGLLDTQYF.

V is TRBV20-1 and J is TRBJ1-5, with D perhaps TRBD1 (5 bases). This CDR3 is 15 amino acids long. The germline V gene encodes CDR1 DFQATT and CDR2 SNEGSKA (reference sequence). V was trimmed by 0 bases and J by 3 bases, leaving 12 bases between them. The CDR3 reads CSARDLGDSNQPQHF. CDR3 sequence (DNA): TGCAGTGCTAGAGATTTGGGGGATTCCAATCAGCCCCAGCATTTT.

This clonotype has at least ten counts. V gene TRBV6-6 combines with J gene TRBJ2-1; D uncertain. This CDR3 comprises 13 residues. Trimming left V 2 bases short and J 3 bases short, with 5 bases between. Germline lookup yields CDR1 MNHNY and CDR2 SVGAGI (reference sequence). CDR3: CASSYEVYNEQFF. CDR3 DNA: TGTGCCAGCAGTTACGAGGTCTACAATGAGCAGTTCTTC.

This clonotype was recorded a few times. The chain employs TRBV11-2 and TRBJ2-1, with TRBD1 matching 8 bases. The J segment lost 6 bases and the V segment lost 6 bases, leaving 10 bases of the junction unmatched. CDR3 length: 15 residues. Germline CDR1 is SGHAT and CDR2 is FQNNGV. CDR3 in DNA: TGTGCCAGCAGAGACGGACAGGGTGCCCTCAATGAGCAGTTCTTC. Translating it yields CASRDGQGALNEQFF.